This passage covers 12 T cell receptor beta chains from one sample sequenced in a study of blood T cell repertoires in COVID-19. Sequenced by immunoSEQ multiplex PCR; TCRdb stores in-frame clones only, minus some. The data show around 280,000 clones, around 90% seen once. The sequenced sample was peripheral blood. The receptors were gathered from a man between 65 and 85 years old with acute or convalescent COVID-19.

The rearrangement uses TRBV19 and TRBJ2-1, with TRBD2 matching 13 bases. The CDR3 has 15 amino acids. The junction had 8 bases not matched to a gene; V was cut back by 6 bases and J by 9 bases. From germline, CDR1 is LNHDA and CDR2 SQIVND (reference sequence). CDR3 protein: CASRGRTSGSVEQFF. The CDR3 DNA reads TGTGCCAGTAGGGGGAGGACTAGCGGGAGTGTTGAGCAGTTCTTC.

The V call is TRBV11-3, the J call TRBJ2-2, with TRBD2 matching over 8 bases. The V gene end was trimmed by 5 bases and the J gene end by 4 bases; junction bases not matched to a gene: 6. The germline CDR1 and CDR2 sequences are SGHNT and YENEEA. The length of the CDR3 is 15 residues. The chain's CDR3 is CASSPGGPGTGELFF. CDR3 nucleotide sequence: TGTGCCAGCAGCCCGGGGGGGCCCGGCACCGGGGAGCTGTTTTTT.

This sequence joins TRBV12-3 or TRBV12-4 and TRBJ2-5, with 10 bases matching TRBD2. The junction had 3 bases not matched to a gene; V was cut back by 4 bases and J by 7 bases. This CDR3 contains 13 residues. The CDR3 nucleotides read TGTGCCAGCAGTTCAGCGGGGGGGCGGACCCAGTACTTC. Translation gives CASSSAGGRTQYF.

This chain uses TRBV24-1 with TRBJ1-3, with 10 bases fitting TRBD1. This CDR3 has 16 residues. Germline V gene lookup returns CDR1 KGHDR and CDR2 SFDVKD. After removal of 7 bases from V and 2 bases from J, the junction contained 7 bases not matched to a gene. For the CDR3, the DNA is TGTGCCACCAGACCCGGGACAGGGGTAACTGGAAACACCATATATTTT. The encoded protein is CATRPGTGVTGNTIYF.

This chain uses TRBV6-5 with TRBJ1-6, with D possibly being TRBD1 (5 bases). CDR3 size: 15 residues. Germline CDR1 and CDR2: MNHEY and SVGAGI. V lost 0 bases, J lost 8 bases, and 11 bases lay in between. The chain's CDR3 is CASSYSNQQDSPLHF. The CDR3 coding sequence is TGTGCCAGCAGTTACTCAAATCAACAGGATTCACCCCTCCACTTT.

The J gene is TRBJ2-5, the V gene TRBV5-1; TRBD1 is a possible D gene (5 bases). This CDR3 is built from 14 residues. CDR1 is SGHRS and CDR2 is YFSETQ in the germline V gene. Trimming pared 1 base from V and 0 bases from J, leaving 7 bases between. CDR3 DNA sequence: TGCGCCAGCAGCTTGACAGGCTACCAAGAGACCCAGTACTTC. It codes for CASSLTGYQETQYF. Combining the CDR3 with reference TRBV5-1 and TRBJ2-5 gives the whole variable domain KAGVTQTPRYLIKTRGQQVTLSCSPISGHRSVSWYQQTPGQGLQFLFEYFSETQRNKGNFPGRFSGRQFSNSRSEMNVSTLELGDSALYLCASSLTGYQETQYFGPGTRLLVL.

V gene TRBV7-8 combines with J gene TRBJ1-3; possible D gene TRBD1, 6 bases. Germline loops: CDR1 SGHVS, CDR2 FQNEAQ. The CDR3 extends over 15 amino acids. V was pared by 1 base and J by 0 bases, with 7 bases between. CDR3 residues: CASSLGTASGNTIYF. The CDR3 bases are TGTGCCAGCAGCTTAGGGACAGCCTCTGGAAACACCATATATTTT.

The rearrangement uses TRBV6-1 and TRBJ1-1; 8 bases are a match to TRBD1. J gave up 1 base and V 3 bases, and 10 bases lay outside the gene matches. The CDR3 sequence is 17 residues long. Germline CDR1 MNHNS, CDR2 SASEGT. CDR3: CASSEVPGGARNTEAFF. CDR3 nucleotide sequence: TGTGCCAGCAGTGAGGTTCCAGGGGGCGCCCGGAACACTGAAGCTTTCTTT.

CDR3 residues: CATVRDRSNTGELFF. The CDR3 DNA sequence: TGTGCCACGGTGAGGGACAGATCGAACACCGGGGAGCTGTTTTTT. The genes are TRBV15 and TRBJ2-2; 7 nucleotides agree with TRBD1. The CDR3 totals 15 residues. The germline V gene has CDR1 LNHNV and CDR2 YYDKDF (reference sequence). Trimming took 9 bases from V and 0 from J; bases not matched to a gene: 7.

V gene TRBV28 combines with J gene TRBJ1-3; 8 bases are shared with TRBD1. Unmatched junction bases numbered 4, after V lost 2 bases and J lost 4 bases. CDR3 length equals 15 residues. The germline CDR1 and CDR2 sequences are MDHEN and SYDVKM. The CDR3 is CASSLTQGEGNTIYF. As DNA, the CDR3 is TGTGCCAGCAGTTTAACACAGGGGGAAGGAAACACCATATATTTT. The complete variable domain, with remaining parts taken from reference TRBV28 and TRBJ1-3, reads DVKVTQSSRYLVKRTGEKVFLECVQDMDHENMFWYRQDPGLGLRLIYFSYDVKMKEKGDIPEGYSVSREKKERFSLILESASTNQTSMYLCASSLTQGEGNTIYFGEGSWLTVV.

The chain uses TRBV5-4 and TRBJ2-1; TRBD2 matches at 7 bases. Trimming removed 0 bases from V and 8 bases from J; junction bases left unmatched: 11. The CDR3 is 16 residues long. Germline CDR1 SGHNT, CDR2 YYREEE (reference sequence). This chain's CDR3 is CASSLAGGRAPHEQFF. The CDR3 nucleotides read TGTGCCAGCAGCTTGGCTGGTGGGAGGGCCCCCCATGAGCAGTTCTTC. The whole variable domain, remainder taken from reference TRBV5-4 and TRBJ2-1, is ETGVTQSPTHLIKTRGQQVTLRCSSQSGHNTVSWYQQALGQGPQFIFQYYREEENGRGNFPPRFSGLQFPNYSSELNVNALELDDSALYLCASSLAGGRAPHEQFFGPGTRLTVL.

The chain is built from TRBV6-4 and TRBJ2-6; 8 bases match TRBD1. Trimming cost V 5 bases and J 0 bases; bases outside gene matches: 6. Germline CDR1 reads MRHNA; CDR2 reads SNTAGT. CDR3 size: 17 residues. The CDR3 DNA is TGTGCCAGCAGTCGGGACAGGTTAAGCTCTGGGGCCAACGTCCTGACTTTC. Residues: CASSRDRLSSGANVLTF.